The sequence of this T cell receptor beta chain was determined in a study of blood T cell repertoires in COVID-19. Study as a whole: Sites across the United States, Italy and Spain contributed samples from acute and convalescent COVID-19. Sample material is recorded as cDNA or gDNA derived from T cells, B-cell-depleted T cells, or PBMCs.

Original processing notes: Counts of nucleated cells, estimated from reference gene primer amplification, were obtained. Clones were read by immunoSEQ multiplex PCR, and TCRdb kept only the in-frame ones, dropping some. V, J and clone size are taken as reported in that table, and D and trimming were inferred from the DNA itself. The sample has about 160,000 clones; approximately 80% are singletons. The origin of this receptor is an older woman who had recovered from COVID-19. The sequenced material came from PBMCs or T cells enriched from blood (not recorded which).

CDR3 nucleotides: TGTGCCAGCAGCGTAGAATCCTCCGCAGATACGCAGTATTTT. Its protein product is CASSVESSADTQYF. The chain links TRBV9 to TRBJ2-3; D unclear. The V end was cut by 0 bases, the J end by 4 bases, with 9 bases between. Germline CDR1 and CDR2: SGDLS and YYNGEE. The CDR3 runs 14 residues.